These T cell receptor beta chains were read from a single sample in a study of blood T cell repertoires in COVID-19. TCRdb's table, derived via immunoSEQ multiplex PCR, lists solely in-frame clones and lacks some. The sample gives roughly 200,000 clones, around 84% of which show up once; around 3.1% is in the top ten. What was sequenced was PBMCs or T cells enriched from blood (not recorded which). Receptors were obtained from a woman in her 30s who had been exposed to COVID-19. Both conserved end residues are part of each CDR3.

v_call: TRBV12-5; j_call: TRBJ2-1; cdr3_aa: CASGLVGLAGGNEQFF
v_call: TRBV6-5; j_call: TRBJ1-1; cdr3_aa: CASSRTFANTEAFF
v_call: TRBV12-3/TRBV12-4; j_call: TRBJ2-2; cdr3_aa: CASSFGAVGELFF
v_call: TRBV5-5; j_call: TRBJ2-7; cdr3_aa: CASSLVPGGSYEQYF
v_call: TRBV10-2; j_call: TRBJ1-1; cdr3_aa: CASSESIPGGYTEAFF
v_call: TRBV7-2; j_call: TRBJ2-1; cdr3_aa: CASSFPGQLNEQFF
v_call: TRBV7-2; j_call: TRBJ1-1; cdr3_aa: CASSPREGRNTEAFF
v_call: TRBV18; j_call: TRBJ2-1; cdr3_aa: CASSPPTGSASSYNEQFF
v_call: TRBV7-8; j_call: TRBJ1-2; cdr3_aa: CASSLERGGYTF
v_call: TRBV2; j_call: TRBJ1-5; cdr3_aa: CASSGRGGNQPQHF
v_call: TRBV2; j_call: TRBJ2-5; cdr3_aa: CASSKNLQETQYF
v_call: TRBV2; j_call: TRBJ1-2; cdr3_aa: CASKEGTHGYTF
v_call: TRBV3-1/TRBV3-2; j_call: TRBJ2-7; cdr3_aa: CASSQRGLAGYVLDEQYF
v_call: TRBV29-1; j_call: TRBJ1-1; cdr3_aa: CSVEPRGGYTEAFF
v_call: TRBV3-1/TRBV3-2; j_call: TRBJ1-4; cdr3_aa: CASSLSEVPEKLFF
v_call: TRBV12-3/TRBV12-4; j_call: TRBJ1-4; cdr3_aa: CASSLQGVGKLFF
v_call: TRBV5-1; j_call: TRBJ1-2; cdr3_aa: CASSLDSSNYGYTF
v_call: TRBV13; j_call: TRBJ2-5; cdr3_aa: CASSLYGTQETQYF
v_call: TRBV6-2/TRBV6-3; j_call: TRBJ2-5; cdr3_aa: CASSINFNQETQYF
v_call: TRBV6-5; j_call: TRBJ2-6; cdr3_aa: CATNRGTGANVLTF
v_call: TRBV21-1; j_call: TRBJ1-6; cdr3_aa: CASSKIRVGHSPLHF
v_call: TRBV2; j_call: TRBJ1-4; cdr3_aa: CASSTGRTNEKLFF
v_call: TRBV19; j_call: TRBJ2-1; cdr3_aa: CASSIDLLAGGEQFF
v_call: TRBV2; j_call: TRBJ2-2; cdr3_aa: CASRGGLAGGPGFGTGELFF
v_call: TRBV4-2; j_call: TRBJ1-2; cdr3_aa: CASSLPGGGPNYGYTF
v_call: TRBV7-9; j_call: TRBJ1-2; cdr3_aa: CASSYTGDNYGYTF